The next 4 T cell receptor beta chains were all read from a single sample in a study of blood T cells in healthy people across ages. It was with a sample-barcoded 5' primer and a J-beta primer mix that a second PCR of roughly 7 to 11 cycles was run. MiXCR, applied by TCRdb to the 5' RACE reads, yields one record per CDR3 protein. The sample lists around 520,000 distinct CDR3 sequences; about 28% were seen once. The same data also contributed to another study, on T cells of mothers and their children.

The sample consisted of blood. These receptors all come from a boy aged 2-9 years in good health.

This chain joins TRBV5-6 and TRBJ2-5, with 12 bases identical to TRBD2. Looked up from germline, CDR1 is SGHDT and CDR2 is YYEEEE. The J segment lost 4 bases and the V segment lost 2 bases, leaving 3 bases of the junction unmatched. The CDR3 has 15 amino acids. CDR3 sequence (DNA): TGTGCCAGCAGCTTTGGACTAGCGGGGAGAGAGACCCAGTACTTC. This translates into CASSFGLAGRETQYF.

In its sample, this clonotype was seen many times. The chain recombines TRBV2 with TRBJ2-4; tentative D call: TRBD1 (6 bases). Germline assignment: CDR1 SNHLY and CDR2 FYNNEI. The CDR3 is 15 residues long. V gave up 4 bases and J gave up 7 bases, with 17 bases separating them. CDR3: CASSARRQVENIQYF. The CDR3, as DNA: TGTGCCAGCAGTGCTCGAAGACAGGTTGAGAACATTCAGTACTTC.

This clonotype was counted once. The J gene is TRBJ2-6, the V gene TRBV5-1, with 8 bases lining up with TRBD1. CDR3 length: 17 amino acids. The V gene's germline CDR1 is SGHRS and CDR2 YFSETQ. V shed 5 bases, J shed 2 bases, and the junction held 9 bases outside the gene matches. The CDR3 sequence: CASRQTPTGAGANVLTF. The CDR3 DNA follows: TGCGCCAGCAGGCAGACCCCGACAGGGGCTGGGGCCAACGTCCTGACTTTC.

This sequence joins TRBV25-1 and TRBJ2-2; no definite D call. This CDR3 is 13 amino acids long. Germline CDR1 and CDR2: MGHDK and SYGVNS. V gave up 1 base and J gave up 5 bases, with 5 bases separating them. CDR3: CASSESWTGELFF. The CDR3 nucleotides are TGTGCCAGCAGTGAATCATGGACCGGGGAGCTGTTTTTT.